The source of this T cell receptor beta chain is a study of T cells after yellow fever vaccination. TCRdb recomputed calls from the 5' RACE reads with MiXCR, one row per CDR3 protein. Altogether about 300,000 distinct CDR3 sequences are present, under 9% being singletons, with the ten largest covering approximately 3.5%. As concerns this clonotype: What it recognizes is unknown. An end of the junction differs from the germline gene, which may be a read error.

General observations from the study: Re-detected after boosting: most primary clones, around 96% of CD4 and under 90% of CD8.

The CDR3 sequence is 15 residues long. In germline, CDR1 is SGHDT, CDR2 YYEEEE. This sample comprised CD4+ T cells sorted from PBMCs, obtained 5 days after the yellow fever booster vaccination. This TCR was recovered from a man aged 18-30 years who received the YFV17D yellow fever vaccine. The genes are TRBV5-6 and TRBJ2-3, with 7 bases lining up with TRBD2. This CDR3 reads CASRLGGYGTDTQYF. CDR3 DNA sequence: TGTGCCAGCAGATTGGGGGGGTACGGCACAGATACGCAGTATTTT.